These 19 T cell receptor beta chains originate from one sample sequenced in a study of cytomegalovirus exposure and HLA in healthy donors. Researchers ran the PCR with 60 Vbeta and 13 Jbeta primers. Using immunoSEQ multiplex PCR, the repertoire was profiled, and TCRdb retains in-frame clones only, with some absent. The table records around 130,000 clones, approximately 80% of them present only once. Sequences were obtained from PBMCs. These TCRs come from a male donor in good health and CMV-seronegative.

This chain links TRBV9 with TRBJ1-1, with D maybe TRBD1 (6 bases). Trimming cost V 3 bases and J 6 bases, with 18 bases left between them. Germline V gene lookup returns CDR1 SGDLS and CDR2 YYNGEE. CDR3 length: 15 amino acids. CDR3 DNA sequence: TGTGCCAGCAGCGCCGGTCACAGGGCGAGCGCTGAAGCTTTCTTT. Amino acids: CASSAGHRASAEAFF.

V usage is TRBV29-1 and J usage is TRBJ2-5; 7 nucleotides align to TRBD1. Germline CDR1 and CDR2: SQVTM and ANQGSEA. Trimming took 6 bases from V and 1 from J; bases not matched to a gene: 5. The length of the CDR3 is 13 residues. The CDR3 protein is CSVEGQIQETQYF. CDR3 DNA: TGCAGCGTAGAGGGACAGATCCAAGAGACCCAGTACTTC.

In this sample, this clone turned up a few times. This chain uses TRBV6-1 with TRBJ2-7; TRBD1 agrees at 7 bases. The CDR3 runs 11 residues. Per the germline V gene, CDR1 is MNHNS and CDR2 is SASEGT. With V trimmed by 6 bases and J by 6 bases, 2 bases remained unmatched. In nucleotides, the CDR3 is TGTGCCAGCAGGAGACAGGGCGAGCAGTACTTC. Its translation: CASRRQGEQYF.

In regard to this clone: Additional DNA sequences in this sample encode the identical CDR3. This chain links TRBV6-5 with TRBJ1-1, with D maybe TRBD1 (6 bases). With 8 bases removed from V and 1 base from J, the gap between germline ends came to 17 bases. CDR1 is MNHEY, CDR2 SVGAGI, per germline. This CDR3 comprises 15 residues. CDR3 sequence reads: CASRYREGENTEAFF. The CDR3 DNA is TGTGCCAGCCGGTACAGGGAGGGTGAGAACACTGAAGCTTTCTTT.

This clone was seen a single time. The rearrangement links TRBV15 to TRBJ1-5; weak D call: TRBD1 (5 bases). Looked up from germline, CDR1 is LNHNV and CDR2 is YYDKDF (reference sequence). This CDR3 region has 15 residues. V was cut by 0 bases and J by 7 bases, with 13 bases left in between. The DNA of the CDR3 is TGTGCCACCAGCAGAGAAAGGGGCGGCGGACAGCCCCAGCATTTT. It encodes CATSRERGGGQPQHF. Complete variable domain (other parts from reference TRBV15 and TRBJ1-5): DAMVIQNPRYQVTQFGKPVTLSCSQTLNHNVMYWYQQKSSQAPKLLFHYYDKDFNNEADTPDNFQSRRPNTSFCFLDIRSPGLGDTAMYLCATSRERGGGQPQHFGDGTRLSIL.

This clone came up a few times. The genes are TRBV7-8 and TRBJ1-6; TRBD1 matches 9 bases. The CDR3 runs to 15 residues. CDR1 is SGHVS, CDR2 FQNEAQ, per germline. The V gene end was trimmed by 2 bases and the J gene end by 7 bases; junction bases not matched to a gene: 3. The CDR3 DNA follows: TGTGCCAGCAGCTTACTCGGACAGGGGAATTCACCCCTCCACTTT. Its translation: CASSLLGQGNSPLHF. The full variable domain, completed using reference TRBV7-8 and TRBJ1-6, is GAGVSQSPRYKVAKRGQDVALRCDPISGHVSLFWYQQALGQGPEFLTYFQNEAQLDKSGLPSDRFFAERPEGSVSTLKIQRTQQEDSAVYLCASSLLGQGNSPLHFGNGTRLTVT.

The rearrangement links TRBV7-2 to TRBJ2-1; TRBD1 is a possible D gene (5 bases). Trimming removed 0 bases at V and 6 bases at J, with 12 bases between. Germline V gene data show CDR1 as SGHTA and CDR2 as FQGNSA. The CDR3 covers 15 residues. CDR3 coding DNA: TGTGCCAGCAGCTTAGCGGGGCAGACAATCAATGAGCAGTTCTTC. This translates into CASSLAGQTINEQFF.

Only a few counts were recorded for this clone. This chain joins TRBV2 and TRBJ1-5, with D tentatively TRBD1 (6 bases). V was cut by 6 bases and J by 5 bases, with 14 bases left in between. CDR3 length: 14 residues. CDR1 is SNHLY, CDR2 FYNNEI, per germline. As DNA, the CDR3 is TGTGCCAGCAGCCTCGGACAGAAAGATCAGCCCCAGCATTTT. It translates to CASSLGQKDQPQHF.

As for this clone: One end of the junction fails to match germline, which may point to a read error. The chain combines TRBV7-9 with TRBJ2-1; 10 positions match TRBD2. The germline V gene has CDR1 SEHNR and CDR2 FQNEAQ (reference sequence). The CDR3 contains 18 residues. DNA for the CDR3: TGTTCCAGCACCCGCTTCCCCTTCACTAGCGGGGACGACAATGAGCAGTTCTTC. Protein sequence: CSSTRFPFTSGDDNEQFF.

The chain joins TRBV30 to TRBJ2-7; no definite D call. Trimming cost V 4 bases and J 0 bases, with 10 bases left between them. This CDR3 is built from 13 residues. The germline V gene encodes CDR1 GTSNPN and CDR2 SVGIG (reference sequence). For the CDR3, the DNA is TGTGCCTGGACTGGGCAGAGCTCCTACGAGCAGTACTTC. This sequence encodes CAWTGQSSYEQYF.

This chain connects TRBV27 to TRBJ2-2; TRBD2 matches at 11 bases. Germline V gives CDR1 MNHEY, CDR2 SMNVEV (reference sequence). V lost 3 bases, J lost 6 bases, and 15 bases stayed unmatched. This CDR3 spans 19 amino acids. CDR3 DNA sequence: TGTGCCAGCAGTTTCTCTAGCGGGGGGCTAGGAACGCGGCCCGGGGAGCTGTTTTTT. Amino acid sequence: CASSFSSGGLGTRPGELFF.

CDR3 coding DNA: TGCGCCAGCAGCGCAAACAGGGGAAAGGAGACCCAGTACTTC. It is translated as CASSANRGKETQYF. This chain connects TRBV5-1 to TRBJ2-5, with TRBD1 matching over 7 bases. The V gene end was trimmed by 4 bases and the J gene end by 5 bases; junction bases not matched to a gene: 8. Germline V lookup: CDR1 SGHRS, CDR2 YFSETQ. This CDR3 has 14 residues.

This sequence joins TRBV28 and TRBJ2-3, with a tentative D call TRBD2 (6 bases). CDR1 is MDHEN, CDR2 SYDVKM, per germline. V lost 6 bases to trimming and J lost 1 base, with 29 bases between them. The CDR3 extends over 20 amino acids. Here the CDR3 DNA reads TGTGCCAGCAGCCTCTTTTATATCCCGGGGGAGGCGATAGGCACAGATACGCAGTATTTT. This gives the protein CASSLFYIPGEAIGTDTQYF.

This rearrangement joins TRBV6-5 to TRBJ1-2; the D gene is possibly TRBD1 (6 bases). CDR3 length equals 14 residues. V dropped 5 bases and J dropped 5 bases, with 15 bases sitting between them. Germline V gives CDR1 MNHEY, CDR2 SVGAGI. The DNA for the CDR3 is TGTGCCAGCAGTCTACGGACAGTCGGATATGGCTACACCTTC. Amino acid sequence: CASSLRTVGYGYTF.

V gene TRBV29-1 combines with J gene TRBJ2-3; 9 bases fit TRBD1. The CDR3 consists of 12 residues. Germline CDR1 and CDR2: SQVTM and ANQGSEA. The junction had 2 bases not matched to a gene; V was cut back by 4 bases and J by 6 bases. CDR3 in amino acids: CSVAGQGDTQYF. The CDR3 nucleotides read TGCAGCGTTGCCGGACAGGGGGATACGCAGTATTTT.

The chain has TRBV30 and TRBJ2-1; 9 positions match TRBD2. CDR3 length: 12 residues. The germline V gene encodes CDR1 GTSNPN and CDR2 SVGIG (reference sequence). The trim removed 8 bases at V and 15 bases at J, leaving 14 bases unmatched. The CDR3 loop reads CARGNGAGGPFF. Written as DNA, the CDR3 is TGTGCCCGTGGAAATGGGGCGGGGGGGCCGTTCTTC.

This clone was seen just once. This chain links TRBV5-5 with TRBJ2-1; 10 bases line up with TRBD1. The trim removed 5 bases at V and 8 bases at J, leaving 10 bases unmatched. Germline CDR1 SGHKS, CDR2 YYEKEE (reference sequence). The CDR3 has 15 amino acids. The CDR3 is CASRALWTGGDEQFF. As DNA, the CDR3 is TGTGCCAGCAGGGCCCTCTGGACAGGGGGGGATGAGCAGTTCTTC.

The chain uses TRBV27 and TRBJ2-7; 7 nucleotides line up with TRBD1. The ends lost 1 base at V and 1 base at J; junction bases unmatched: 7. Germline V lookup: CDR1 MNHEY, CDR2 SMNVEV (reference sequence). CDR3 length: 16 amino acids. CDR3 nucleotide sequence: TGTGCCAGCAGTTTATTAGGACAGGCCGATTCCTACGAGCAGTACTTC. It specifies CASSLLGQADSYEQYF.

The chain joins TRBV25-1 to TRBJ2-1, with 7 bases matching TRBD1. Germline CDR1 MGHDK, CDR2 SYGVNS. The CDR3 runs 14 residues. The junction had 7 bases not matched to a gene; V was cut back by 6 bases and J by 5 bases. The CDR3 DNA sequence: TGTGCCAGCAGCCGGGACAGCCTTAACAATGAGCAGTTCTTC. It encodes CASSRDSLNNEQFF.